This T cell receptor (beta chain) was obtained from a study of T cell repertoires and leukemia-associated antigens. In the study overall: Approximately 15 million effective reads came from all samples combined. Findings and caveats of the study: V, J, VDJ and CDR3 counts did not differ significantly among groups. Specificity and function of the expanded clones need further investigation.

Trimming pared 3 bases from V and 5 bases from J, leaving 19 bases between. The CDR3 has 16 amino acids. CD3+ T cells were rested overnight without fetal bovine serum. TCRdb itself ran the 5' RACE reads through MiXCR, one entry per CDR3 protein. Of roughly 10,000 distinct CDR3 sequences listed, roughly two fifths were seen once; the top ten hold around a quarter. As to this clonotype: Its antigen is not known.

Material: CD3+ T cells sorted from blood and cultured. The receptor was derived from a female donor in good health. This chain connects TRBV12-3 or TRBV12-4 to TRBJ1-2; tentatively, D is TRBD1 (6 bases). CDR3: CASSLGGHQDSYGYTF. For the CDR3, the DNA is TGTGCCAGCAGTTTGGGGGGGCACCAAGATTCATATGGCTACACCTTC.